A selection of T cell receptor beta chains follows, all from one sample in a study of T cell responses to AZD1222 COVID-19 vaccine. Produced via immunoSEQ multiplex PCR; TCRdb's table is partial and in-frame only. The sample records under 150,000 clones, under 95% being singletons. The source was peripheral blood, collected 28 days after the second AZD1222 dose. The source of these receptors is an adult who received the AZD1222 COVID-19 vaccine. The CDR3 runs from the conserved cysteine through the conserved F or W. A D gene is named only where the DNA matches it firmly.

length: 15
J: TRBJ1-5
V: TRBV6-6
D: NA
CDR3: CASSAFRDPPQPQHF

length: 14
J: TRBJ1-2
V: TRBV2
D: TRBD1
CDR3: CASRPGTGPYGYTF

length: 14
J: TRBJ2-7
V: TRBV10-3
D: NA
CDR3: CAISESKSGYEQYF

length: 14
J: TRBJ1-6
V: TRBV10-2
D: NA
CDR3: CASSSTSYNSPLHF

length: 17
J: TRBJ2-5
V: TRBV27
D: NA
CDR3: CASSSIAGRSPSETQYF

length: 13
J: TRBJ1-5
V: TRBV19
D: NA
CDR3: CASRERAGQPQHF

length: 15
J: TRBJ2-5
V: TRBV9
D: NA
CDR3: CASSVAAGEGETQYF

length: 15
J: TRBJ1-6
V: TRBV19
D: NA
CDR3: CASSVWLLENSPLHF

length: 18
J: TRBJ1-5
V: TRBV27
D: TRBD1
CDR3: CASSLGDRAVHSNQPQHF

length: 15
J: TRBJ1-1
V: TRBV3-1/TRBV3-2
D: NA
CDR3: CASSQAWRLNTEAFF

length: 16
J: TRBJ2-6
V: TRBV5-1
D: NA
CDR3: CASSLDPYSGANVLTF

length: 16
J: TRBJ1-3
V: TRBV12-5
D: TRBD1
CDR3: CASGLIQGAGGNTIYF

length: 14
J: TRBJ2-7
V: TRBV5-4
D: TRBD2
CDR3: CASSSLAGAGEQYF

length: 15
J: TRBJ2-5
V: TRBV7-8
D: TRBD2
CDR3: CASSYTSGGQETQYF

length: 15
J: TRBJ1-1
V: TRBV5-1
D: NA
CDR3: CASNPDGNRNTEAFF

length: 11
J: TRBJ1-4
V: TRBV3-1/TRBV3-2
D: NA
CDR3: CASSLREKLFF

length: 12
J: TRBJ1-2
V: TRBV5-4
D: NA
CDR3: CASTLPDSGYTF